This T cell receptor beta chain is drawn from a study of cytomegalovirus exposure and HLA in healthy donors. Profiled with immunoSEQ multiplex PCR; TCRdb holds only in-frame clones, not every one. Here the sample spans 90,000 to 150,000 clones, approximately 87% being singletons. The CDR3 totals 16 residues. The germline V gene encodes CDR1 SNHLY and CDR2 FYNNEI. J was trimmed by 5 bases and V by 5 bases; bases with no gene match: 6. Comments on this clone: Its target is not known.

Study-wide results and limits: Three chains linked to CMV were shown in vitro to be specific for CMV antigens. The study designated roughly 160 TCR beta chains cytomegalovirus-associated. High sensitivity and specificity were reportedly achieved when the classifier diagnosed cytomegalovirus status.

Sequencing was done on a sample of PBMCs. The clonotype originates from a woman under 30 in good health and CMV-seropositive. The chain combines TRBV2 with TRBJ2-5; 15 nucleotides align to TRBD2. The CDR3 sequence: CASSPGTSGRSETQYF. DNA of the CDR3: TGTGCCAGCAGTCCCGGGACTAGCGGGAGGTCGGAGACCCAGTACTTC.